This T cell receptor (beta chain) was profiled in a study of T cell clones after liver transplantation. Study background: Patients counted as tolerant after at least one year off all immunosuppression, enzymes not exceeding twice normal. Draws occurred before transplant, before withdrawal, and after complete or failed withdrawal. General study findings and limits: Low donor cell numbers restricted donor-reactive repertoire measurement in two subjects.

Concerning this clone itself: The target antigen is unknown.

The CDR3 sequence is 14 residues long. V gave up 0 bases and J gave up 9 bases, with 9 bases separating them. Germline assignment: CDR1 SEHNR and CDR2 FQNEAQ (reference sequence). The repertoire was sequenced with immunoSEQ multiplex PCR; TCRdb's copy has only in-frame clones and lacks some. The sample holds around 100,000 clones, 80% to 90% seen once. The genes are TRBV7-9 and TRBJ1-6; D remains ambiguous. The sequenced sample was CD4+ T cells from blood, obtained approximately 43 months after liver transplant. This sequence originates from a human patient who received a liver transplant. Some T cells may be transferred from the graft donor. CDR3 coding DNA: TGTGCCAGCAGCTTAGCGAAGGTGGGTTCACCCCTCCACTTT. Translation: CASSLAKVGSPLHF.